This T cell receptor (beta chain) was captured by sequencing in a study of blood T cell repertoires in COVID-19. As for the study in general: Whether acute or convalescent, the COVID-19 samples came from the United States, Italy and Spain. The analysed material was cDNA or gDNA that came from T cells, B-cell-depleted T cells, or PBMCs.

Losses at the gene ends were 2 bases for V and 5 bases for J; bases not matched to a gene: 10. Germline V gives CDR1 SGDLS, CDR2 YYNGEE. The CDR3 spans 17 residues. A single count supports this clone. Per the original data handling: Scientists estimated how many nucleated cells there were by amplifying reference gene primers. Some clones are missing from TCRdb's copy, which holds only in-frame ones; the method was immunoSEQ multiplex PCR. D and trimming were read from the DNA, whereas the V and J calls and clone size are those reported in that table. This repertoire shows about 140,000 clones, about 90% found once; its top ten account for about 10%.

What was sequenced was peripheral blood. The TCR comes from a man between 60 and 75 years old with active or convalescent COVID-19. J is TRBJ2-1 and V is TRBV9; 10 positions agree with TRBD2. CDR3 region: CASSVPPSGSSHNEQFF. The CDR3 bases are TGTGCCAGCAGCGTCCCACCTAGCGGGAGTTCCCACAATGAGCAGTTCTTC.